These 10 T cell receptor beta chains share one sample of origin, sequenced in a study of patients and donors after allogeneic stem cell transplantation. TCRdb re-called the RT-PCR reads through MiXCR, storing one row per CDR3 protein. The repertoire holds about a million distinct CDR3 sequences, with roughly 18% as singletons. Material for sequencing was blood, either unsorted or a sorted T cell fraction (not recorded which). Every receptor here comes from a human donor who was either an allogeneic HSCT recipient or a stem cell or donor lymphocyte infusion donor (not recorded which). It is not recorded whose cells these are; they may come from a transplant donor.

The chain has TRBV15 and TRBJ1-4; unclear D gene. V lost 0 bases and J 5 bases, leaving 13 bases between the germline ends. From germline, CDR1 is LNHNV and CDR2 YYDKDF (reference sequence). This CDR3 spans 16 amino acids. The CDR3 protein is CATSRDRPGTNEKLFF. CDR3 nucleotides: TGTGCCACCAGCAGAGATCGACCAGGAACGAATGAAAAACTGTTTTTT.

This clonotype was detected a few times. The chain joins TRBV29-1 to TRBJ2-2; D possibly corresponds to TRBD1 (5 bases). The germline V and J ends were trimmed by 3 bases and 6 bases, with 8 bases remaining between them. The CDR3 sequence is 12 residues long. Per the germline V gene, CDR1 is SQVTM and CDR2 is ANQGSEA. The CDR3 region is CSVDREAGELFF. The CDR3 DNA sequence: TGCAGCGTTGACAGGGAAGCCGGGGAGCTGTTTTTT.

The chain carries TRBV11-3 and TRBJ1-1; D is possibly TRBD1 (6 bases). Germline CDR1 SGHNT, CDR2 YENEEA. CDR3 length equals 12 residues. Trimming took 5 bases from V and 5 from J, leaving 9 bases between them. The CDR3 here is CASSHQGTEAFF. The CDR3 nucleotides are TGTGCCAGCAGCCATCAGGGGACTGAAGCTTTCTTT. Combining the CDR3 with reference TRBV11-3 and TRBJ1-1 gives the whole variable domain EAGVVQSPRYKIIEKKQPVAFWCNPISGHNTLYWYLQNLGQGPELLIRYENEEAVDDSQLPKDRFSAERLKGVDSTLKIQPAELGDSAVYLCASSHQGTEAFFGQGTRLTVV.

In this sample, this clonotype turned up a few times. In DNA, the CDR3 is TGTGCCAGCAGCCAGACGGGACAGGGGATCTATGGCTACACCTTC. It yields the protein CASSQTGQGIYGYTF. The V and J genes are TRBV7-9 and TRBJ1-2; 10 bases align to TRBD1. With V trimmed by 5 bases and J by 4 bases, 7 bases remained unmatched. Germline V gene data show CDR1 as SEHNR and CDR2 as FQNEAQ (reference sequence). The CDR3 is 15 amino acids.

This clonotype was found a few times. J is TRBJ2-2 and V is TRBV11-2; 12 bases agree with TRBD2. Germline V gives CDR1 SGHAT, CDR2 FQNNGV. V lost 2 bases to trimming and J lost 0 bases; unmatched junction nucleotides: 7. CDR3 length equals 19 residues. The CDR3 DNA reads TGTGCCAGCAGCTTAACCCCGGGACTAGCGGGCCCGAACACCGGGGAGCTGTTTTTT. It codes for CASSLTPGLAGPNTGELFF.

This clonotype has just a few counts. CDR3 region: CASSLMAGWAFF. CDR3 DNA: TGTGCCAGCAGCTTGATGGCGGGGTGGGCGTTCTTC. V gene TRBV5-6 combines with J gene TRBJ2-1; tentatively, D is TRBD2 (6 bases). Germline lookup yields CDR1 SGHDT and CDR2 YYEEEE. This CDR3 comprises 12 residues. Trimming cost V 1 base and J 15 bases, with 14 bases left between them.

This clonotype was counted once. The chain employs TRBV6-2 or TRBV6-3 and TRBJ2-7; 7 nucleotides align to TRBD1. Germline V lookup: CDR1 MNHEY, CDR2 SVGEGT. With 5 bases clipped from V and 1 base from J, the junction kept 17 bases outside the gene matches. This CDR3 comprises 18 residues. CDR3 amino acids: CASSQNLGEGQLSYEQYF. CDR3 nucleotide sequence: TGTGCCAGCAGTCAAAACCTCGGCGAGGGACAGCTTTCCTACGAGCAGTACTTC.

This clonotype was seen a handful of times. This chain uses TRBV2 with TRBJ2-7; TRBD2 aligns across 8 bases. The CDR3 is made up of 15 amino acids. The germline V gene has CDR1 SNHLY and CDR2 FYNNEI. The V segment lost 8 bases and the J segment 0 bases; nucleotides outside the gene matches: 9. The CDR3 DNA follows: TGTGCCAGCTCCCGACTAGCGAGGGGCTCCTACGAGCAGTACTTC. Its translation: CASSRLARGSYEQYF. Supplemented by reference TRBV2 and TRBJ2-7, the full variable domain reads EPEVTQTPSHQVTQMGQEVILRCVPISNHLYFYWYRQILGQKVEFLVSFYNNEISEKSEIFDDQFSVERPDGSNFTLKIRSTKLEDSAMYFCASSRLARGSYEQYFGPGTRLTVT.

The J gene is TRBJ1-1, the V gene TRBV7-2; possibly TRBD1 for D (6 bases). Germline lookup yields CDR1 SGHTA and CDR2 FQGNSA. The CDR3 loop spans 15 amino acids. V lost 5 bases and J 4 bases, leaving 17 bases between the germline ends. In DNA, the CDR3 is TGTGCCAGCAGCCCCCACACAGGGTTCCGCACTGAAGCTTTCTTT. Its translation: CASSPHTGFRTEAFF.

The chain couples TRBV3-1 to TRBJ1-2; 11 bases are shared with TRBD1. This CDR3 region has 14 residues. J lost 5 bases, V lost 2 bases, and 1 base had no gene match. Germline CDR1 and CDR2: LGHDT and YNNKEL (reference sequence). CDR3 bases: TGTGCCAGCAGCCAAAGGGACAGGGGGTATGGCTACACCTTC. Its protein product is CASSQRDRGYGYTF.